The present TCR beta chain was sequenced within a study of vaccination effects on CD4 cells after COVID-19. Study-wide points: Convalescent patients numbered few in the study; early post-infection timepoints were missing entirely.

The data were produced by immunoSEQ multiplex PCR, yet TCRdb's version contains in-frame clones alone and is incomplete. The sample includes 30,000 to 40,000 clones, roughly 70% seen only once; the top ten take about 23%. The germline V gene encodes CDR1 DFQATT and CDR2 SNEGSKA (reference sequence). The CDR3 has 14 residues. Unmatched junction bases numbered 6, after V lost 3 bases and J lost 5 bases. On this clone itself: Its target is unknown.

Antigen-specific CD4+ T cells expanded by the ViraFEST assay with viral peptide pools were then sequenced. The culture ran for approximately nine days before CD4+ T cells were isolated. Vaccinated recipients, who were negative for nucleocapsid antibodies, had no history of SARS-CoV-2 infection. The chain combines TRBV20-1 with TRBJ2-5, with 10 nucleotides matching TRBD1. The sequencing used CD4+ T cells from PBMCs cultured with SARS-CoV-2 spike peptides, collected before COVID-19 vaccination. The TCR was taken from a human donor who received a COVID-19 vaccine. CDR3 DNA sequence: TGCAGTGCTAGTGGCGGGACAGGGGATGAGACCCAGTACTTC. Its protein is CSASGGTGDETQYF.